The 8 T cell receptor beta chains in this list originate from one sample, sequenced in a study of regulatory T cells in long-lasting Graves disease. Documented time point: newly diagnosed GD, antithyroid drugs for less than 3 months. The authors made the TCR library using RNA they extracted from PBMCs. Arm-PCR of CDR3 regions with iRepertoire HTBI primers generated TCR beta libraries. TCRdb independently ran MiXCR on the multiplex PCR reads; one entry per CDR3 protein. The repertoire holds 300,000 to 450,000 distinct CDR3 sequences, with about a sixth as singletons. The specimen comprised peripheral blood mononuclear cells (PBMCs), sampled at new diagnosis, from a patient treated with antithyroid drugs. These receptors came from a female donor with Graves disease.

This clonotype was seen repeatedly, ten times or more. This chain uses TRBV5-1 with TRBJ1-4; the D gene is possibly TRBD1 (6 bases). This CDR3 region has 14 residues. Trimming removed 1 base from V and 7 bases from J, with 11 bases in between. Germline CDR1 is SGHRS and CDR2 is YFSETQ. The CDR3 is CASSLNVRGEKLFF. The DNA of the CDR3 is TGCGCCAGCAGCTTGAACGTCAGGGGTGAAAAACTGTTTTTT.

The table lists this clonotype with many counts. In DNA, the CDR3 is TGTGCCAGCAGCCTGGGGGGACTGGATGGCTACACCTTC. The encoded protein is CASSLGGLDGYTF. The chain carries TRBV7-2 and TRBJ1-2, with TRBD1 as a possible D gene (5 bases). V lost 5 bases and J lost 6, with 13 bases in between. Germline CDR1 and CDR2: SGHTA and FQGNSA. The CDR3 has 13 residues.

In its sample, this clonotype was seen many times. The gene calls are TRBV28 and TRBJ2-1, with D possibly matching TRBD1 (6 bases). This CDR3 has 15 amino acids. Trimming took off 6 bases at V and 2 bases at J, with 14 bases between the two ends. Germline V CDR1 and CDR2: MDHEN, SYDVKM. Written as DNA, the CDR3 is TGTGCCAGCAGGCTGGGACACCTCGCCTACAATGAGCAGTTCTTC. Residues: CASRLGHLAYNEQFF.

V is TRBV11-2 and J is TRBJ1-1, with D tentatively TRBD1 (6 bases). Trimming removed 0 bases at V and 4 bases at J, with 12 bases between. The CDR3 covers 15 residues. Germline loops: CDR1 SGHAT, CDR2 FQNNGV. CDR3 residues: CASSLERGAGTEAFF. CDR3 DNA sequence: TGTGCCAGCAGCTTAGAAAGGGGGGCGGGCACTGAAGCTTTCTTT.

The table lists this clonotype with many counts. In DNA, the CDR3 is TGTGCCAGCAGGTATCCGGGACGAATTTCCCAGCCCCAGCATTTT. Translated: CASRYPGRISQPQHF. V and J are TRBV28 and TRBJ1-5; possibly TRBD1 for D (5 bases). Trimming removed 6 bases from V and 7 bases from J, with 19 bases in between. CDR1 and CDR2 (germline): MDHEN, SYDVKM. This CDR3 has 15 amino acids.

The V and J genes are TRBV29-1 and TRBJ2-2; no firm D call. Germline lookup yields CDR1 SQVTM and CDR2 ANQGSEA. This CDR3 is built from 17 residues. Trimming left V 4 bases short and J 2 bases short, with 20 bases between. DNA of the CDR3: TGCAGCGTTGCGGGCGACCCGACTGGCGAAAACACCGGGGAGCTGTTTTTT. Amino acids: CSVAGDPTGENTGELFF.

This clonotype was counted ten times or more. The genes are TRBV6-2 or TRBV6-3 and TRBJ2-1; 7 nucleotides agree with TRBD2. Trimming cost V 0 bases and J 3 bases; bases outside gene matches: 5. Germline CDR1 MNHEY, CDR2 SVGEGT. This CDR3 region has 16 residues. The CDR3 reads CASSYSWRELYNEQFF. The DNA of the CDR3 is TGTGCCAGCAGTTACTCGTGGCGGGAGCTCTACAATGAGCAGTTCTTC.

This clonotype was counted at least ten times. This chain joins TRBV30 and TRBJ1-1, with D perhaps matching TRBD1 (5 bases). The CDR3 spans 13 residues. CDR1 and CDR2 from the germline V gene are GTSNPN and SVGIG (reference sequence). The CDR3 reads CVLGGDGNTEAFF. The CDR3 DNA sequence: TGTGTCCTGGGTGGGGACGGAAACACTGAAGCTTTCTTT. Supplemented by reference TRBV30 and TRBJ1-1, the full variable domain reads SQTIHQWPATLVQPVGSPLSLECTVEGTSNPNLYWYRQAAGRGLQLLFYSVGIGQISSEVPQNLSASRPQDRQFILSSKKLLLSDSGFYLCVLGGDGNTEAFFGQGTRLTVV.